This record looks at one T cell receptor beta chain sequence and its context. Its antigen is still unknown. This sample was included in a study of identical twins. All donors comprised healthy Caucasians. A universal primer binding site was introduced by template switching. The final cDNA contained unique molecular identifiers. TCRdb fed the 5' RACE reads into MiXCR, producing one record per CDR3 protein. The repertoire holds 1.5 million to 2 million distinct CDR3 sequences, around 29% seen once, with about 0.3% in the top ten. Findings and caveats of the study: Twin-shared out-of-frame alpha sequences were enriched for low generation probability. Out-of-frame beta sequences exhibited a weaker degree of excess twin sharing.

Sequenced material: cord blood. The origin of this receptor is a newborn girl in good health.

Here the CDR3 reads CASSLLGGEGYTF. CDR3 bases: TGTGCCAGCAGCTTATTAGGGGGAGAGGGCTACACCTTC. The chain joins TRBV7-9 to TRBJ1-2; a possible D gene is TRBD1 (6 bases). Per germline, CDR1 SEHNR and CDR2 FQNEAQ (reference sequence). This CDR3 contains 13 residues. The ends were cut back, 2 bases at V and 8 bases at J, with 12 bases in the middle.